The 9 T cell receptor beta chains below come from one sample, sequenced in a study of blood T cell repertoires in COVID-19. Sequencing was performed with immunoSEQ multiplex PCR; in TCRdb, only in-frame clones are kept and a portion is missing. The sample records more than 100,000 clones, about 81% being singletons. The sequencing sample was made of PBMCs or T cells enriched from blood (not recorded which). The receptors here all came from a man in his forties with acute COVID-19.

The chain is built from TRBV3-1 (or the pseudogene TRBV3-2) and TRBJ1-5, with 7 bases that match TRBD1. The V gene end was trimmed by 4 bases and the J gene end by 4 bases; junction bases not matched to a gene: 4. The CDR3 is 14 amino acids. Germline V gene data show CDR1 as LGHDT and CDR2 as YNNKEL (reference sequence). CDR3 bases: TGTGCCAGCAGCCTAGGGACAGAAAATCAGCCCCAGCATTTT. As protein: CASSLGTENQPQHF.

This chain connects TRBV7-2 to TRBJ2-1; D ambiguous. The germline CDR1 and CDR2 sequences are SGHTA and FQGNSA. V was pared by 1 base and J by 4 bases, with 11 bases between. This CDR3 is 15 amino acids long. The CDR3 nucleotides are TGTGCCAGCAGCTTAGGCCTAACCGAATACAATGAGCAGTTCTTC. Translated, it gives CASSLGLTEYNEQFF.

This chain uses TRBV6-4 with TRBJ1-2; TRBD1 is a possible D gene (5 bases). Germline V gene data show CDR1 as MRHNA and CDR2 as SNTAGT. Between the trimmed V and J ends, which lost 6 bases and 0 bases, there was a span of 11 bases. The CDR3 spans 14 residues. This CDR3 is CASRPGETNYGYTF. The CDR3 region has the DNA TGTGCCAGCAGACCGGGGGAGACTAACTATGGCTACACCTTC.

The sample holds one count of this clone. This chain links TRBV9 with TRBJ2-3, with TRBD2 matching 7 bases. This CDR3 has 15 amino acids. Trimming cost V 4 bases and J 0 bases; bases outside gene matches: 5. Germline V gives CDR1 SGDLS, CDR2 YYNGEE. The CDR3 here is CASSSASGSTDTQYF. In DNA, the CDR3 is TGTGCCAGCAGCTCAGCTAGCGGTAGCACAGATACGCAGTATTTT.

This chain joins TRBV6-5 and TRBJ2-1; D might be TRBD1 (6 bases). The CDR3 extends over 14 amino acids. Germline-derived CDR1 and CDR2 are MNHEY and SVGAGI. Trimming pared 6 bases from V and 2 bases from J, leaving 11 bases between. In DNA form, the CDR3 reads TGTGCCAGCAGCTCACGGGACACCTACAATGAGCAGTTCTTC. Its protein product is CASSSRDTYNEQFF.

V and J are TRBV7-9 and TRBJ1-2, with D perhaps matching TRBD1 (5 bases). From germline, CDR1 is SEHNR and CDR2 FQNEAQ (reference sequence). This CDR3 has 15 residues. V was cut by 1 base and J by 2 bases, with 11 bases left in between. In nucleotides, the CDR3 is TGTGCCAGCAGCTTAGACGTGGGACTGAACTATGGCTACACCTTC. It codes for CASSLDVGLNYGYTF. Looking up the rest from reference TRBV7-9 and TRBJ1-2 gives the full variable domain: DTGVSQNPRHKITKRGQNVTFRCDPISEHNRLYWYRQTLGQGPEFLTYFQNEAQLEKSRLLSDRFSAERPKGSFSTLEIQRTEQGDSAMYLCASSLDVGLNYGYTFGSGTRLTVV.

The chain uses TRBV5-1 and TRBJ1-6; 7 bases agree with TRBD1. Losses at the gene ends were 2 bases for V and 8 bases for J; bases not matched to a gene: 19. CDR1 SGHRS and CDR2 YFSETQ come from the germline V gene. There are 19 residues in the CDR3. The chain's CDR3 is CASSFRQGLGARLDSPLHF. CDR3 bases: TGCGCCAGCAGCTTTAGACAGGGTCTAGGCGCTCGGTTGGATTCACCCCTCCACTTT.

A note on this clone: The sample contains more than one DNA sequence encoding this CDR3. Here the CDR3 DNA reads TGCGCCAGCAGCTTGGCTGGTAGCCAAGAGACCCAGTACTTC. This gives the protein CASSLAGSQETQYF. The J gene is TRBJ2-5, the V gene TRBV5-1; D unclear. CDR1 and CDR2 from the germline V gene are SGHRS and YFSETQ. V shed 0 bases and J shed 1 base, with 7 bases lying between them. The CDR3 runs to 14 residues.

J is TRBJ2-7 and V is TRBV12-3 or TRBV12-4; D is perhaps TRBD2 (6 bases). The CDR3 sequence is 12 residues long. Between the trimmed V and J ends, which lost 3 bases and 6 bases, there was a span of 9 bases. CDR3 amino acids: CASSFGGSEQYF. The CDR3 bases are TGTGCCAGCAGTTTCGGAGGGAGCGAGCAGTACTTC.